This TCR beta chain was identified in a study of early T cells in non-severe SARS-CoV-2 infection. TCRdb passed the 5' RACE reads through MiXCR, listing each CDR3 protein once. Among about 55,000 distinct CDR3 sequences listed, 5% to 7.5% were seen once. In its sample, this clonotype was seen many times. The germline V and J ends were trimmed by 1 base and 3 bases, with 4 bases remaining between them. This CDR3 region has 13 residues. Germline lookup yields CDR1 MNHEY and CDR2 SMNVEV (reference sequence). The clonotype originates from an adult who was a healthcare worker with PCR-confirmed SARS-CoV-2 infection or an uninfected control (not recorded which). This chain uses TRBV27 with TRBJ1-5; no clear D gene. The starting material was whole blood, obtained at baseline. The CDR3 bases are TGTGCCAGCAGTTTATTCCACAATCAGCCCCAGCATTTT. Protein: CASSLFHNQPQHF.